The 2 T cell receptor beta chains below come from one sample, sequenced in a study of T-cell memory formation after mild COVID-19. MiXCR was run by TCRdb on the 5' RACE reads, yielding one entry per CDR3 protein. Here the sample spans a few hundred thousand distinct CDR3 sequences, about 21% being singletons. Material: PBMCs or a T cell subset sorted from them (not recorded which). All receptors come from an adult woman who had mild COVID-19 (a few samples of this study predate the infection). Cell type and time point are not known.

This clonotype has ten or more counts. The chain uses TRBV7-2 and TRBJ2-4; perhaps TRBD1 as D (5 bases). The germline V and J ends were trimmed by 2 bases and 6 bases, with 11 bases remaining between them. CDR1 is SGHTA and CDR2 is FQGNSA in the germline V gene. The CDR3 is 14 amino acids. CDR3 sequence: CASSLRQGGNIQYF. The CDR3 DNA reads TGTGCCAGCAGCTTAAGGCAGGGCGGAAACATTCAGTACTTC.

This clonotype has a handful of counts. V is TRBV6-5 and J is TRBJ1-2; D gene ambiguous. Per the germline V gene, CDR1 is MNHEY and CDR2 is SVGAGI. V dropped 0 bases and J dropped 2 bases, with 13 bases sitting between them. This CDR3 has 16 amino acids. The CDR3, as DNA: TGTGCCAGCAGTTACTCGGGCACGCGGAAAAACTATGGCTACACCTTC. This sequence encodes CASSYSGTRKNYGYTF.